Below, one T cell receptor (beta chain) is given with its context. MiXCR, run by TCRdb on the RT-PCR reads, gives a single entry per CDR3 protein. The sample has 400,000 to 450,000 distinct CDR3 sequences, about a sixth seen once; the top ten hold roughly 7%. The source of the sample is a study of patients and donors after allogeneic stem cell transplantation. The CDR3 is 17 amino acids. After removal of 3 bases from V and 8 bases from J, the junction contained 12 bases not matched to a gene. CDR1 and CDR2 (germline): MGHRA, YSYEKL. The TCR comes from a human donor who was either an allogeneic HSCT recipient or a stem cell or donor lymphocyte infusion donor (not recorded which). It is not recorded whose cells these are; they may come from a transplant donor. The chain employs TRBV4-1 and TRBJ1-4; 10 bases map to TRBD1. Sequencing used blood, either unsorted or a sorted T cell fraction (not recorded which). CDR3 bases: TGCGCCAGCAGCCAGCCCAGCACCGGGACAGGGGACGAAAAACTGTTTTTT. Residues: CASSQPSTGTGDEKLFF.